Following are 9 T cell receptor beta chains from one sample sequenced in a study of T cells in localized non-small cell lung cancer. Sequencing was performed with immunoSEQ multiplex PCR; in TCRdb, only in-frame clones are kept and a portion is missing. Here the sample spans some 56,000 clones, 86% being singletons. The sequencing used peripheral blood, collected before any cancer treatment. These receptors were taken from a woman aged 40-70 years with stage I lung adenocarcinoma.

This rearrangement joins TRBV25-1 to TRBJ1-1; no reliable D call. V shed 2 bases and J shed 11 bases, with 9 bases lying between them. The CDR3 is 11 residues long. Per the germline V gene, CDR1 is MGHDK and CDR2 is SYGVNS. This CDR3 reads CASSEGVRAFF. As DNA, the CDR3 is TGTGCCAGCAGTGAAGGGGTGCGGGCTTTCTTT.

The chain links TRBV20-1 to TRBJ1-1; D not certain. Germline V CDR1 and CDR2: DFQATT, SNEGSKA (reference sequence). There are 11 residues in the CDR3. Between the trimmed V and J ends, which lost 6 bases and 1 base, there was a span of 6 bases. DNA of the CDR3: TGCAGTGCGTCAGCGAACACTGAAGCTTTCTTT. Residues: CSASANTEAFF.

About this clone itself: At one end, the junction sequence differs from germline, possibly due to a read error. CDR3: CVSSFFTGNTGELFF. The CDR3 region has the DNA TGTGTCAGCAGCTTTTTTACAGGGAACACCGGGGAGCTGTTTTTT. The chain couples TRBV16 to TRBJ2-2, with D maybe TRBD1 (5 bases). Germline V lookup: CDR1 KGHSY, CDR2 FQNENV. CDR3 length equals 15 residues.

The chain uses TRBV28 and TRBJ2-5; 9 bases align to TRBD1. Unmatched junction bases numbered 9, after V lost 5 bases and J lost 5 bases. Germline V gene sequence: CDR1 MDHEN, CDR2 SYDVKM. The CDR3 is 15 amino acids. The CDR3 protein is CASSTGGTWEETQYF. As DNA, the CDR3 is TGTGCCAGCAGTACAGGGGGCACATGGGAGGAGACCCAGTACTTC. The full variable domain, rest sourced from reference TRBV28 and TRBJ2-5, is DVKVTQSSRYLVKRTGEKVFLECVQDMDHENMFWYRQDPGLGLRLIYFSYDVKMKEKGDIPEGYSVSREKKERFSLILESASTNQTSMYLCASSTGGTWEETQYFGPGTRLLVL.

The gene calls are TRBV15 and TRBJ2-5; 13 positions agree with TRBD2. This CDR3 has 16 residues. Germline-derived CDR1 and CDR2 are LNHNV and YYDKDF (reference sequence). V gave up 7 bases and J gave up 2 bases; unmatched junction bases: 7. The CDR3 sequence: CATTPTSGRRQETQYF. Written as DNA, the CDR3 is TGTGCCACCACCCCGACTAGCGGGAGGCGACAAGAGACCCAGTACTTC.

The chain recombines TRBV5-5 with TRBJ1-1, with TRBD1 matching 9 bases. Unmatched junction bases numbered 6, after V lost 2 bases and J lost 7 bases. Germline loops: CDR1 SGHKS, CDR2 YYEKEE (reference sequence). The CDR3 has 14 amino acids. The DNA of the CDR3 is TGTGCCAGCAGCTTACAGGGGGCGCGGAATGAAGCTTTCTTT. Protein product: CASSLQGARNEAFF.

This clone was detected only a few times. This chain uses TRBV6-5 with TRBJ1-5; D unresolved. This CDR3 is 15 amino acids long. The germline V and J ends were trimmed by 4 bases and 0 bases, with 10 bases remaining between them. Germline CDR1 MNHEY, CDR2 SVGAGI. This chain's CDR3 is CASSSYSNSNQPQHF. The CDR3 DNA sequence: TGTGCCAGCAGTTCCTACAGTAATAGCAATCAGCCCCAGCATTTT.

The rearrangement uses TRBV14 and TRBJ1-3; D is uncertain. CDR3 length: 15 residues. Trimming pared 1 base from V and 1 base from J, leaving 8 bases between. Germline loops: CDR1 SGHDN, CDR2 FVKESK. The chain's CDR3 is CASSQGVLSGNTIYF. The CDR3, as DNA: TGTGCCAGCAGCCAAGGGGTGTTGTCTGGAAACACCATATATTTT.

This chain links TRBV2 with TRBJ2-1; no clear D. The CDR3 runs 15 residues. V lost 0 bases to trimming and J lost 4 bases, with 10 bases between them. Germline CDR1 and CDR2: SNHLY and FYNNEI. The CDR3 DNA reads TGTGCCAGCAGTGAAGCGGCGGAGCCATACAATGAGCAGTTCTTC. Amino acid sequence: CASSEAAEPYNEQFF.